This is a list of T cell receptor beta chains from one sample in a study of blood T cell repertoires in COVID-19. Produced via immunoSEQ multiplex PCR; TCRdb's table is partial and in-frame only. The data contain a few hundred thousand clones, over 60% of them singletons. Sequences were obtained from peripheral blood. Every receptor here comes from a woman aged 70-85 years with acute or convalescent COVID-19. Each CDR3 is given without its conserved first and last residue.

j_call v_call cdr3_aa
TRBJ2-2 TRBV7-8 ASSNRRDTGELF
TRBJ1-1 TRBV29-1 SVGQGNTEAF
TRBJ1-2 TRBV27 ASSPGTGALGYT
TRBJ2-3 TRBV7-2 ASSLGGISTDTQY
TRBJ1-1 TRBV29-1 SASGQGLTEAF
TRBJ2-2 TRBV30 AWSRSGTGELF
TRBJ2-5 TRBV14 ASSQGIRAQY
TRBJ1-1 TRBV21-1 ASSSHPCGGEAF
TRBJ1-2 TRBV7-2 ASSPGGTGNYGYT
TRBJ2-3 TRBV7-2 ASSSMRHSTDTQY
TRBJ1-2 TRBV11-2 ASSSSGSADYGYT
TRBJ2-2 TRBV11-3 ASSPGTVGELF
TRBJ2-4 TRBV10-2 ASSTDRRNIQY
TRBJ2-2 TRBV1 TSSQEGLAGVELF
TRBJ2-7 TRBV12-3/TRBV12-4 ASSSGYEQY
TRBJ1-1 TRBV18 ASSPGQGASNTEAF
TRBJ2-7 TRBV7-9 ASSLVSPPYYEQY
TRBJ1-2 TRBV2 ASTIQGLNYGYT
TRBJ1-4 TRBV3-1/TRBV3-2 ASSPSAGGEKLF
TRBJ2-5 TRBV11-2 ASSLDLGQRGSGTQY
TRBJ1-1 TRBV7-2 ASSVQGTLMNTEAF
TRBJ1-1 TRBV6-5 ASRGALSWVTEAF
TRBJ2-2 TRBV2 ASRPTSGGGGELF
TRBJ2-3 TRBV30 AWSTPGRTQY
TRBJ2-6 TRBV7-8 ASSLRPPRQGAGLEGANVLT
TRBJ1-2 TRBV4-2 ASSQGVGGVANYGYT
TRBJ1-3 TRBV6-5 ASRPPGAGGNTIY
TRBJ2-5 TRBV24-1 ATSDHSETQY
TRBJ2-5 TRBV11-2 ASSLSIETQY
TRBJ1-5 TRBV19 ASSPRTNSGFSNQPQH
TRBJ2-3 TRBV12-3/TRBV12-4 ASSFPGNTQY
TRBJ1-1 TRBV30 AWSSGTGVAF
TRBJ1-3 TRBV7-7 ASSLGPGSENTIY
TRBJ2-2 TRBV24-1 ATSVPGNTGELF
TRBJ2-1 TRBV5-1 ASRDSQLSYNEQF
TRBJ2-5 TRBV5-1 ASSLSGGPYQETQY
TRBJ2-2 TRBV5-1 ASSLAGIATGELF
TRBJ2-5 TRBV2 ASGGLAETQY
TRBJ2-5 TRBV5-1 ASSLAPSGGYQETQY
TRBJ2-1 TRBV7-2 ASSLILGTGMVDEQF
TRBJ2-3 TRBV5-6 ASSFSSGVTDTQY
TRBJ2-3 TRBV27 ASSWFPSLGLGTQY
TRBJ2-5 TRBV27 ASSLARGRLETQY
TRBJ1-2 TRBV12-3/TRBV12-4 ASSTGFSYT
TRBJ1-6 TRBV7-2 ASSLRQGGNSPLH
TRBJ2-3 TRBV24-1 ATSDPGYTDTQY
TRBJ2-2 TRBV7-8 ASSLRGSDTGELF
TRBJ2-4 TRBV30 AWSGQNIQY
TRBJ1-2 TRBV27 ASSLLAASGLGSGYT